The sequence of this T cell receptor (beta chain) was determined in a study of siplizumab effects on memory and regulatory T cells (dated by TCRdb to about 2019). About the full investigation: The effect of the anti-CD2 antibody siplizumab on alloreactive T-cell subsets was examined in allogeneic mixed lymphocyte reactions constructed from human PBMCs.

Sorted unstimulated T cells, along with proliferating T cells recovered from mixed lymphocyte reactions, underwent TCRbeta CDR3 sequencing. Fresh whole blood from ten HLA-typed healthy donors was used as the source from which PBMCs were isolated. Broad study findings and their caveats: Unstimulated naive T cells appeared more diverse than memory T cells, and naive cells seemed to contribute substantially to the alloresponse. Of the alloreactive CD4+ clones that could be mapped, the Treg-derived share averaged roughly 73% with siplizumab compared with about 27% in control reactions. About 80-96% of proliferating CD4+ or CD8+ clones could not be given a naive or memory phenotype. Whether proliferating Tregs from siplizumab cultures were suppressive was not functionally confirmed. Because sequences at frequencies below about 10^-5 were poorly captured, only a minor fraction of alloreactive clones could be mapped back to unstimulated subsets. Siplizumab significantly lowered the cumulative frequency of alloreactive sequences that could be traced to unstimulated CD4+ memory T cells.

V is cut by 5 bases and J by 0 bases, and the space between the germline ends is 5 bases. CDR1 and CDR2, looked up from the germline V gene (reference sequence), are GTSNPN and SVGIG. The cysteine opens and the phenylalanine closes a CDR3 of 12 amino acids. The read is trimmed to its CDR3 DNA, 36 bases read in frame from base 1. The library was obtained by the immunoSEQ multiplex PCR assay. About 10^5 TCR templates per sample were assayed by the deep sequencing platform. Genomic DNA extracted from sorted T cells was the material used for TCRbeta CDR3 sequencing. As for the original processing: The R programming language was used for the clonal analysis of the TCRbeta CDR3 data. Alloreactive CD4+ and CD8+ clones were identified by comparing unstimulated samples to CFSE-low samples taken after the reaction. Regulatory or non-regulatory origin was assigned to alloreactive CD4+ clones by matching of sequences to sorted unstimulated Treg and non-Treg repertoires. TCRdb stores this immuneACCESS table with in-frame sequences only. Part of the clones is absent; in the studies checked, under half of the shortfall reflects unresolved V genes, and no reason is known for the rest. V, J and clone size are those of that table, while D and trimming were read from the DNA. Present in this sample are 90,000 to 140,000 clones, about 92% of which were seen just once. Together, the top ten hold 0.25% to 0.35% of the sample.

In the case of this clone: The antigen it binds to is not known. No base quality values were provided; no much bigger clone lies one nucleotide off.

This TCR derives from a human donor in good health. The rearrangement combines TRBV30 with TRBJ1-3; a confident D gene designation cannot be given. The sequenced sample was CD4+ T cells sorted from blood. The CDR3 region reads CAWVNSGNTIYF. The nucleotide sequence reads as follows: TGTGCCTGGGTCAACTCTGGAAACACCATATATTTT.